This T cell receptor beta chain derives from a study of T-cell memory formation after mild COVID-19. Study conclusions and caveats: Clones contracting across day 15 to 85 had a balanced CD4/CD8 profile; later expanding clones leaned CD4+. CD4+ contracting clones were found mainly in CM and EM, and CD8+ ones in EMRA. Pre-infection memory carried some responding clones, suggesting that cross-reactive memory joined.

The ends lost 5 bases at V and 3 bases at J; junction bases unmatched: 12. This CDR3 region has 16 residues. Germline V CDR1 and CDR2: SEHNR, FQNEAQ (reference sequence). This clonotype was found a few times. Its cognate antigen is unknown. TCRdb fed the 5' RACE reads into MiXCR, producing one record per CDR3 protein. The data hold roughly 340,000 distinct CDR3 sequences, with 20% to 25% observed a single time. The chain carries TRBV7-9 and TRBJ2-5; 7 bases map to TRBD1. This sequence was found in a man between 18 and 35 years old who had mild COVID-19 (a few samples of this study predate the infection). Cell type and time point are not known. Sequenced input: PBMCs or a T cell subset sorted from them (not recorded which). CDR3 DNA: TGTGCCAGCAGCCCACCGCCGGGGACAGAGGAAGAGACCCAGTACTTC. Its translation: CASSPPPGTEEETQYF.